What follows are 10 T cell receptor beta chains derived from one specimen sequenced in a study of post-analysis software for immune sequencing data. Overall study results and limits: Patients carried a handful of TRBV segments more frequently than controls did, and TRBV5-6, TRBV5-1 and TRBV20-1 were among them.

TCR beta libraries were prepared from cDNA with unique molecular identifiers. TCRdb reanalysed the PCR reads using MiXCR and keeps one entry per CDR3 protein. The sample holds about 820,000 distinct CDR3 sequences, approximately 53% seen once. Their specific antigens are unknown. The sample was blood. These receptors were collected from a girl aged 5 to 17 with multiple sclerosis.

Only a few counts were recorded for this clonotype. The V call is TRBV20-1, the J call TRBJ2-3; D unclear. The V and J ends lost 0 bases and 4 bases respectively, with 14 bases between them. The CDR3 has 15 amino acids. CDR1 DFQATT and CDR2 SNEGSKA come from the germline V gene (reference sequence). CDR3 bases: TGCAGTGCTAGAGAATCCGCCAAATCTCCAGATACGCAGTATTTT. Residues: CSARESAKSPDTQYF.

DNA for the CDR3: TGCGCCAGCAGCCAAGAAGAGGGGAGGGAGACCCAGTACTTC. It translates to CASSQEEGRETQYF. V gene TRBV4-1 combines with J gene TRBJ2-5; D perhaps matches TRBD2 (6 bases). Germline CDR1 is MGHRA and CDR2 is YSYEKL. The CDR3 contains 14 residues. Deletions cut 0 bases from V and 5 bases from J, with 10 bases between.

This clonotype has a handful of counts. The J gene is TRBJ2-3, the V gene TRBV20-1; 9 bases align to TRBD2. J lost 2 bases, V lost 0 bases, and 21 bases had no gene match. The germline V gene encodes CDR1 DFQATT and CDR2 SNEGSKA (reference sequence). The CDR3 length is 21 residues. The chain's CDR3 is CSARDARSPGASGASTDTQYF. The CDR3 bases are TGCAGTGCTAGAGATGCTCGCTCCCCGGGGGCTAGCGGGGCTTCCACAGATACGCAGTATTTT.

The V call is TRBV9, the J call TRBJ2-7; 8 nucleotides line up with TRBD1. CDR1 is SGDLS and CDR2 is YYNGEE in the germline V gene. Trimming took 3 bases from V and 7 from J; bases not matched to a gene: 12. The CDR3 runs to 15 residues. CDR3 residues: CASSATPDRAGEQYF. The CDR3 coding sequence is TGTGCCAGCAGCGCAACACCGGACAGGGCTGGGGAGCAGTACTTC.

This clonotype has more than one count but fewer than ten. This rearrangement joins TRBV11-1 to TRBJ2-1, with TRBD1 identical over 7 bases. Germline V CDR1 and CDR2: SGHAT, FQDESV (reference sequence). The trim removed 5 bases at V and 3 bases at J, leaving 7 bases unmatched. This CDR3 comprises 15 residues. The CDR3 loop reads CASSPPGGIYNEQFF. As DNA, the CDR3 is TGTGCCAGCAGCCCCCCAGGGGGAATCTACAATGAGCAGTTCTTC.

This chain's CDR3 is CASSAGWAGDEQYF. The CDR3 coding sequence is TGTGCCAGCAGCGCTGGGTGGGCGGGCGACGAGCAGTACTTC. This sequence joins TRBV5-4 and TRBJ2-7, with D maybe TRBD2 (5 bases). CDR1 and CDR2 (germline): SGHNT, YYREEE (reference sequence). The CDR3 is 14 amino acids. V was shortened by 4 bases and J by 5 bases, with 16 bases between the two germline ends.

The chain carries TRBV7-2 and TRBJ2-7, with no clear D. The CDR3 sequence is 15 residues long. Germline V gives CDR1 SGHTA, CDR2 FQGNSA. The V and J ends lost 1 base and 7 bases respectively, with 17 bases between them. CDR3 nucleotides: TGTGCCAGCAGCTTAGGGCAGGTAGGCCCCCCTGAGCAGTACTTC. Translation gives CASSLGQVGPPEQYF.

This clonotype was found once. The V gene is TRBV7-3, the J gene TRBJ2-3, with D possibly being TRBD1 (6 bases). Germline V gene lookup returns CDR1 SGHTA and CDR2 FQGTGA. This CDR3 spans 16 amino acids. Trimming removed 0 bases at V and 5 bases at J, with 15 bases between. CDR3 region: CASSLTRSRGVDTQYF. Written as DNA, the CDR3 is TGTGCCAGCAGCTTAACCAGGTCCAGGGGAGTAGATACGCAGTATTTT. The variable domain in full, completed from reference TRBV7-3 and TRBJ2-3, reads GAGVSQTPSNKVTEKGKYVELRCDPISGHTALYWYRQSLGQGPEFLIYFQGTGAADDSGLPNDRFFAVRPEGSVSTLKIQRTERGDSAVYLCASSLTRSRGVDTQYFGPGTRLTVL.

The sample holds a few counts of this clonotype. The CDR3 sequence is CASSFLALNEQFF. In DNA, the CDR3 is TGTGCCAGCAGCTTCTTAGCTCTCAATGAGCAGTTCTTC. V usage is TRBV7-2 and J usage is TRBJ2-1; no definite D call. The CDR3 spans 13 residues. The germline V and J ends were trimmed by 3 bases and 6 bases, with 9 bases remaining between them. From germline, CDR1 is SGHTA and CDR2 FQGNSA.

The DNA of the CDR3 is TGCGCCAGCAGTGATGCGGGAACAGGGTACAATGAGCAGTTCTTC. Translation gives CASSDAGTGYNEQFF. The chain employs TRBV10-1 and TRBJ2-1; D tentatively reads TRBD1 or TRBD2 (6 bases each). The CDR3 has 15 residues. Germline CDR1 and CDR2: WNHNN and SYGVQD (reference sequence). V was clipped by 3 bases and J by 4 bases, with 13 bases between them.